This T cell receptor beta chain was identified in a study of CD8 T cells in Susac syndrome. The study, taken as a whole, reports: The greatest CD8+ clonal expansion in Susac occurred in TEMRA cells and in active patients.

Germline loops: CDR1 SGHRS, CDR2 YFSETQ. Deletions cut 0 bases from V and 8 bases from J, with 17 bases between. The CDR3 totals 15 residues. As to this clonotype: What it binds is unknown.

It was with random hexamers that about 0.45 to 1 ug RNA was reverse transcribed. TCRdb ran MiXCR on the immunoSEQ multiplex PCR reads and lists one entry per CDR3 protein. The sample has about 190,000 distinct CDR3 sequences, 95% seen once. This chain uses TRBV5-1 with TRBJ1-2; D uncertain. Input material: CD8+ T cells from PBMCs. The clonotype was recovered from a human donor with Susac syndrome. CDR3 coding DNA: TGCGCCAGCAGCTTGGAAGCTACAGACGCCCTAGGCTACACCTTC. This gives the protein CASSLEATDALGYTF.